Following are 25 T cell receptor beta chains from one sample sequenced in a study of shared clonotypes between healthy human individuals. CD45RO-negative cells were positively selected for CCR7, leaving out terminally differentiated effector memory CD45RA+ cells. Produced via immunoSEQ multiplex PCR; TCRdb's table is partial and in-frame only. Among about 600,000 clones, roughly 95% were seen once, and the ten largest hold 0.11%. Sequences were obtained from naive CD8+ T cells sorted from blood. These receptors came from a woman between 25 and 40 years old in good health.

The genes are TRBV5-6 and TRBJ1-3, with D unclear. CDR1 SGHDT and CDR2 YYEEEE come from the germline V gene. V shed 0 bases and J shed 2 bases, with 6 bases lying between them. The CDR3 has 14 amino acids. In DNA, the CDR3 is TGTGCCAGCAGCTTGGAGGGAACTGGAAACACCATATATTTT. Translated: CASSLEGTGNTIYF. Full variable domain (remainder filled in from reference TRBV5-6 and TRBJ1-3): DAGVTQSPTHLIKTRGQQVTLRCSPKSGHDTVSWYQQALGQGPQFIFQYYEEEERQRGNFPDRFSGHQFPNYSSELNVNALLLGDSALYLCASSLEGTGNTIYFGEGSWLTVV.

The genes are TRBV5-8 and TRBJ2-5; D is uncertain. The CDR3 consists of 13 residues. CDR1 is SGHTS, CDR2 YDEGEE, per germline. Trimming pared 1 base from V and 5 bases from J, leaving 9 bases between. This CDR3 reads CASSLQGWETQYF. In DNA, the CDR3 is TGTGCCAGCAGCTTGCAAGGGTGGGAGACCCAGTACTTC.

V gene TRBV6-5 combines with J gene TRBJ1-2; no firm D call. This CDR3 has 13 amino acids. CDR1 MNHEY and CDR2 SVGAGI come from the germline V gene. V dropped 0 bases and J dropped 4 bases, with 6 bases sitting between them. CDR3 sequence: CASSYSRFYGYTF. The CDR3 bases are TGTGCCAGCAGTTACTCCCGGTTCTATGGCTACACCTTC.

The chain couples TRBV9 to TRBJ2-1; 10 bases line up with TRBD1. The CDR3 runs 15 residues. CDR1 and CDR2 from the germline V gene are SGDLS and YYNGEE. The V segment lost 0 bases and the J segment 4 bases; nucleotides outside the gene matches: 1. In nucleotides, the CDR3 is TGTGCCAGCAGCGTAGGGGACAGGGGTTACAATGAGCAGTTCTTC. This translates into CASSVGDRGYNEQFF.

This chain joins TRBV19 and TRBJ2-7; no clear D gene. The germline V gene has CDR1 LNHDA and CDR2 SQIVND (reference sequence). Trimming stripped 5 bases from V and 4 bases from J, with 9 bases between. This CDR3 spans 12 amino acids. The CDR3 DNA reads TGTGCCAGTAGTGCCTCCGGGTACGAGCAGTACTTC. This translates into CASSASGYEQYF.

This chain uses TRBV13 with TRBJ2-3; 8 bases line up with TRBD2. The CDR3 extends over 16 amino acids. Germline V gives CDR1 PRHDT, CDR2 FYEKMQ (reference sequence). Germline trimming cut 5 bases from V and 3 bases from J; bases unmatched to any gene: 10. The CDR3 sequence: CASSIKIAGPTDTQYF. The CDR3 nucleotides read TGTGCCAGCAGCATCAAAATAGCGGGACCGACAGATACGCAGTATTTT.

V is TRBV6-4 and J is TRBJ1-3, with D tentatively TRBD1 (5 bases). Trimming removed 1 base at V and 3 bases at J, with 19 bases between. The CDR3 runs to 18 residues. Per germline, CDR1 MRHNA and CDR2 SNTAGT. The CDR3 sequence is CASSDYGIQGRCGNTIYF. In nucleotides, the CDR3 is TGTGCCAGCAGTGACTATGGGATTCAGGGAAGATGTGGAAACACCATATATTTT.

This chain connects TRBV7-6 to TRBJ2-5, with a weak D call TRBD1 (6 bases). Looked up from germline, CDR1 is SGHVS and CDR2 is FNYEAQ. The CDR3 extends over 14 amino acids. Trimming cost V 5 bases and J 2 bases, with 12 bases left between them. The chain's CDR3 is CASSPQGGQETQYF. CDR3 coding DNA: TGTGCCAGCAGCCCACAGGGTGGACAAGAGACCCAGTACTTC.

J is TRBJ2-7 and V is TRBV29-1; no clear D gene. Per the germline V gene, CDR1 is SQVTM and CDR2 is ANQGSEA. This CDR3 has 13 amino acids. Deletions cut 5 bases from V and 0 bases from J, with 11 bases between. CDR3 nucleotides: TGCAGCGTTCGGAGTCATCTCTCCTACGAGCAGTACTTC. Amino acids: CSVRSHLSYEQYF.

J is TRBJ2-7 and V is TRBV15; D call uncertain. Trimming removed 6 bases at V and 2 bases at J, with 11 bases between. CDR1 and CDR2 from the germline V gene are LNHNV and YYDKDF (reference sequence). The CDR3 spans 13 residues. CDR3 protein: CATSEAYPYEQYF. The CDR3 DNA reads as TGTGCCACCAGTGAAGCATACCCCTACGAGCAGTACTTC.

V gene TRBV27 combines with J gene TRBJ2-1; D unresolved. Deletions cut 5 bases from V and 3 bases from J, with 8 bases between. The germline gives CDR1 MNHEY, CDR2 SMNVEV (reference sequence). There are 13 residues in the CDR3. CDR3 in DNA: TGTGCCAGCAGTCCCCCAGACTACAATGAGCAGTTCTTC. It encodes CASSPPDYNEQFF.

The V call is TRBV11-2, the J call TRBJ1-2, with D possibly being TRBD1 (5 bases). CDR3 size: 16 residues. The V and J ends lost 0 bases and 0 bases respectively, with 11 bases between them. Germline CDR1 SGHAT, CDR2 FQNNGV. CDR3 nucleotides: TGTGCCAGCAGCTTAGATGGGACGTATCCTAACTATGGCTACACCTTC. Its translation: CASSLDGTYPNYGYTF.

The chain combines TRBV27 with TRBJ2-1; 15 nucleotides align to TRBD2. V shed 4 bases, J shed 6 bases, and the junction held 4 bases outside the gene matches. Per germline, CDR1 MNHEY and CDR2 SMNVEV (reference sequence). There are 16 residues in the CDR3. The CDR3 region has the DNA TGTGCCAGCAGTTACGGACTAGCGGGAGGGGGCAATGAGCAGTTCTTC. It encodes CASSYGLAGGGNEQFF.

V and J are TRBV27 and TRBJ2-3, with D possibly being TRBD2 (5 bases). Between the trimmed V and J ends, which lost 6 bases and 0 bases, there was a span of 10 bases. The CDR3 length is 14 residues. Germline V gives CDR1 MNHEY, CDR2 SMNVEV (reference sequence). The DNA for the CDR3 is TGTGCCAGCAGGCCGGGGTATAGCACAGATACGCAGTATTTT. Translated, it gives CASRPGYSTDTQYF.

The J gene is TRBJ2-3, the V gene TRBV28, with TRBD2 identical over 11 bases. Per germline, CDR1 MDHEN and CDR2 SYDVKM. The CDR3 has 15 amino acids. J was trimmed by 2 bases and V by 7 bases; bases with no gene match: 5. The DNA of the CDR3 is TGTGCCAGCACCCTGACTAGCGGGACCACAGATACGCAGTATTTT. Translated: CASTLTSGTTDTQYF.

V gene TRBV30 combines with J gene TRBJ1-1, with unresolved D. The CDR3 totals 11 residues. The V gene's germline CDR1 is GTSNPN and CDR2 SVGIG (reference sequence). V shed 5 bases and J shed 1 base, with 5 bases lying between them. The CDR3 loop is CAWDANTEAFF. CDR3 DNA sequence: TGTGCCTGGGATGCGAACACTGAAGCTTTCTTT.

The genes are TRBV5-5 and TRBJ2-7, with D perhaps matching TRBD1 (5 bases). Between the trimmed V and J ends, which lost 6 bases and 3 bases, there was a span of 13 bases. From germline, CDR1 is SGHKS and CDR2 YYEKEE (reference sequence). The CDR3 is 13 residues long. The CDR3: CASIDRQYYEQYF. The DNA of the CDR3 is TGTGCCAGCATTGACAGACAGTACTACGAGCAGTACTTC.

The chain carries TRBV5-6 and TRBJ2-7, with D unresolved. Germline CDR1 is SGHDT and CDR2 is YYEEEE. The CDR3 extends over 12 amino acids. Trimming took 3 bases from V and 5 from J, leaving 9 bases between them. The CDR3 loop is CASSWGSDEQYF. CDR3 DNA sequence: TGTGCCAGCAGCTGGGGTTCGGACGAGCAGTACTTC. Full variable domain (rest looked up from reference TRBV5-6 and TRBJ2-7): DAGVTQSPTHLIKTRGQQVTLRCSPKSGHDTVSWYQQALGQGPQFIFQYYEEEERQRGNFPDRFSGHQFPNYSSELNVNALLLGDSALYLCASSWGSDEQYFGPGTRLTVT.

The sample holds one count of this clone. The rearrangement joins TRBV7-2 to TRBJ2-1, with D perhaps TRBD2 (5 bases). The CDR3 loop spans 15 amino acids. Germline V lookup: CDR1 SGHTA, CDR2 FQGNSA. Deletions cut 2 bases from V and 6 bases from J, with 14 bases between. DNA for the CDR3: TGTGCCAGCAGCTTACTGTTGCTAGGGAGCAATGAGCAGTTCTTC. Encoded protein: CASSLLLLGSNEQFF.

In DNA, the CDR3 is TGTGCCAGCAGCTTGGTGTTGGGGACTGAAGCTTTCTTT. Its translation: CASSLVLGTEAFF. The rearrangement uses TRBV5-6 and TRBJ1-1; unclear D gene. Germline values: CDR1 SGHDT, CDR2 YYEEEE. CDR3 length: 13 residues. The germline V and J ends were trimmed by 0 bases and 5 bases, with 8 bases remaining between them.

The V and J genes are TRBV19 and TRBJ2-7; possible D gene TRBD1, 6 bases. This CDR3 region has 13 residues. CDR1 is LNHDA and CDR2 is SQIVND in the germline V gene (reference sequence). The V end was cut by 4 bases, the J end by 7 bases, with 14 bases between. CDR3 bases: TGTGCCAGTAGTACTGTCAGGGGTCTGGAGCAGTACTTC. Its protein product is CASSTVRGLEQYF.

The V call is TRBV13, the J call TRBJ2-3; D not resolved. The CDR3 runs to 13 residues. V was shortened by 5 bases and J by 6 bases, with 12 bases between the two germline ends. Germline CDR1 is PRHDT and CDR2 is FYEKMQ (reference sequence). CDR3 in DNA: TGTGCCAGCAGCGCCAGACTGGAGGATACGCAGTATTTT. Translated: CASSARLEDTQYF.

The rearrangement joins TRBV4-1 to TRBJ2-1; 8 bases are shared with TRBD1. V lost 8 bases, J lost 8 bases, and 14 bases stayed unmatched. The CDR3 loop spans 15 amino acids. Germline V gene data show CDR1 as MGHRA and CDR2 as YSYEKL. In nucleotides, the CDR3 is TGCGCCAGCGGAACTGTCCCTGCAGGGGGCGATGAGCAGTTCTTC. Protein product: CASGTVPAGGDEQFF.

V usage is TRBV5-1 and J usage is TRBJ2-3; D unresolved. The CDR3 sequence is 14 residues long. V gave up 4 bases and J gave up 4 bases, with 13 bases separating them. Germline V gives CDR1 SGHRS, CDR2 YFSETQ. CDR3 sequence: CASSGVRVPDTQYF. CDR3 DNA: TGCGCCAGCAGCGGAGTCAGAGTCCCAGATACGCAGTATTTT.

A word on this clone: Other DNA sequences within the sample encode an identical CDR3. The rearrangement uses TRBV27 and TRBJ2-7; 8 bases agree with TRBD2. V lost 2 bases, J lost 4 bases, and 4 bases stayed unmatched. Germline V gene data show CDR1 as MNHEY and CDR2 as SMNVEV (reference sequence). The CDR3 loop spans 14 amino acids. CDR3 nucleotides: TGTGCCAGCAGTTTACTAGCGGGCGGGTACGAGCAGTACTTC. This encodes CASSLLAGGYEQYF.